This T cell receptor (beta chain) was captured in a study of identical twins. CDR1 is LGHDT and CDR2 is YNNKEL in the germline V gene (reference sequence). This CDR3 is built from 16 residues. The V and J ends lost 3 bases and 7 bases respectively, with 22 bases between them. TCRdb fed the 5' RACE reads into MiXCR, producing one record per CDR3 protein. The profile shows approximately 890,000 distinct CDR3 sequences, roughly 12% of them singletons. With regard to this clonotype: Its antigen remains unknown.

Overall study results and limits: Within twin pairs, the out-of-frame alpha sequences they shared showed excess low generation probability. The abundant beta clonotypes from cord blood had fewer insertions, and memory repertoires had none of this. Not following the same donors, the study drew its conclusions from cross-sectional statistical analysis. Models underestimated TCR alpha sharing (out-of-frame) in monozygotic twins.

The same data also contributed to another study, on yellow fever vaccine responses in identical twins.

The source material was PBMCs. This chain joins TRBV3-1 and TRBJ2-7; D may be TRBD1 (6 bases). This sequence was found in a woman between 18 and 30 years old in good health. The CDR3 DNA sequence: TGTGCCAGCAGCCAGGGGACATACAGAGTTACGTGGGAGCAGTACTTC. This translates into CASSQGTYRVTWEQYF.